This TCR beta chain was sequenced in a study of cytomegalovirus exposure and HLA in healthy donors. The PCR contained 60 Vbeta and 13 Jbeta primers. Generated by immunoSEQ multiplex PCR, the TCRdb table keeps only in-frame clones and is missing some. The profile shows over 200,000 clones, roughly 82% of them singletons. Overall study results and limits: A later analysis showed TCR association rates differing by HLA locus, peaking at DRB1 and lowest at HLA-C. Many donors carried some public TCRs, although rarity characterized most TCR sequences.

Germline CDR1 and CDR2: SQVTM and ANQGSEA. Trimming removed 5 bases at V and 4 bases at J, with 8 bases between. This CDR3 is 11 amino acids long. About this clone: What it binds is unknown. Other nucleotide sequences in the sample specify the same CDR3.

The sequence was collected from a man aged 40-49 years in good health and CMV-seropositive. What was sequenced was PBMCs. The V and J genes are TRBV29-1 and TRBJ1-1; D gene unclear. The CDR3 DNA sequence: TGCAGCGTTAGATCCAGCACTGAAGCTTTCTTT. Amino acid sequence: CSVRSSTEAFF.